This T cell receptor (beta chain) was captured in a study of cytomegalovirus exposure and HLA in healthy donors. Across the study: An early release of data contained around 80 million unique TCRs, which came from HLA-typed donors. Whole-study findings and limits: For cytomegalovirus status, the classifier reportedly gave diagnoses with high specificity and sensitivity. Analysis was carried out at a later point, and it linked a missense DCLRE1C variant to TCR beta V- and J-gene trimming.

Looked up from germline, CDR1 is SGHTA and CDR2 is FQGNSA. The V and J ends lost 2 bases and 4 bases respectively, with 15 bases between them. The CDR3 length is 16 residues. A word on this clone: Its target is not known.

The PCR used 60 Vbeta and 13 Jbeta primers. Repertoires were generated with immunoSEQ multiplex PCR, while TCRdb's copy carries only in-frame clones and drops some. The sample has more than 200,000 clones, about 70% seen once. The clonotype was recovered from a man aged 35 to 55 in good health and CMV-seropositive. This chain connects TRBV7-2 to TRBJ1-5; no reliable D call. Sequencing was carried out using PBMCs. The CDR3 reads CASSLTVYTRNQPQHF. The CDR3 DNA is TGTGCCAGCAGCTTAACCGTCTATACTCGGAATCAGCCCCAGCATTTT.